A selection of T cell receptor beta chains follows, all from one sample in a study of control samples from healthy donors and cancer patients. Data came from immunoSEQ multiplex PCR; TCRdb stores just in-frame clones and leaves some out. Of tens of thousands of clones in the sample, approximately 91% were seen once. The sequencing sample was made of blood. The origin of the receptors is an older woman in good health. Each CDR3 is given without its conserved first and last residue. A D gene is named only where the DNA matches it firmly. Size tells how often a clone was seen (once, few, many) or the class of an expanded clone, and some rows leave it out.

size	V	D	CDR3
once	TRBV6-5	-	ASSYARGSFEQY
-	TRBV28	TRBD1	ASSPWGQGYRQETQY
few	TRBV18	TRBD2	ASSQAGAEYEQY
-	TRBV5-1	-	ASRHGGQETQY
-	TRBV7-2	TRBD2	ASTGGPVFSYNEQF
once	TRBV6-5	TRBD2	ASSYGGGETQY
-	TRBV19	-	ASYGAVGNTIY
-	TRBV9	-	ASSQSEGPSSGNTIY
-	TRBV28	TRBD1	ASSLSYGRGAYGYT
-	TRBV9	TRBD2	ASSVVAGADTQY
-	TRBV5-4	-	ASSLEPFSGELF
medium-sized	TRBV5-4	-	ASSSGPRGHTGELF
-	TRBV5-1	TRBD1	ASRPGTGNEKLF
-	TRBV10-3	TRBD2	AISGLAGTDTQY
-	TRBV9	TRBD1	ASSPRTGDGKLF
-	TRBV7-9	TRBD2	ASSLGLAGPKAKDTQY
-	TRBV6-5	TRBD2	ASSTSGGSTGELF
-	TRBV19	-	ASSSPGSAGARSNQPQH
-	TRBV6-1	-	ASSEGFTTYEQY
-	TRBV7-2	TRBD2	ASSLLAGGTGELF
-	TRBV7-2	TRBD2	ASSLSGATDTQY
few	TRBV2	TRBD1	ATTREQGINNSPLH
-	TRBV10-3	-	AISEATGRNTEAF
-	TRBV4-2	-	ASSQEPLVNTGELF
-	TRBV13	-	ASSWVDRNTEAF
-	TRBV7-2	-	ASSLAQSYGYT
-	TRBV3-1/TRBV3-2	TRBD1	ASSRGTGGTLAGYNEQF
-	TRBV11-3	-	ASSLDSGTEAF
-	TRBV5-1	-	ASSFGRGNTIY